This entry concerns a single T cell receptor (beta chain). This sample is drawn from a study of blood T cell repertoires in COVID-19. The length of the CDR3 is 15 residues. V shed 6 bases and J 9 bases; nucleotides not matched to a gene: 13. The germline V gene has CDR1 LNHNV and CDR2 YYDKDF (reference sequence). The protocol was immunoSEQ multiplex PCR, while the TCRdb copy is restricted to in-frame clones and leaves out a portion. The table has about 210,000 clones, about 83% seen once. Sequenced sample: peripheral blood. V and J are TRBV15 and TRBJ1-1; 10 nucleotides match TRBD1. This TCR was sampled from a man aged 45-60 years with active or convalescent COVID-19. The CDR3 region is CATRDPGTGAPQAFF. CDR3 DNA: TGTGCCACCAGGGATCCCGGGACAGGGGCCCCACAAGCTTTCTTT.